This T cell receptor beta chain was profiled in a study of T cell repertoires in ileal Crohn's disease. Study in general: About half of patients got postoperative therapy: roughly 12 thiopurines, around 20 anti-TNF.

Regarding this clone: Its matching antigen is unknown.

Clones were sequenced by immunoSEQ multiplex PCR, and TCRdb holds only the in-frame ones, with some missing. The table has around 3,600 clones, under 95% seen once. Broader study findings: Mucosal expansions were suggested to be mainly CD8 T cells.

Trimming cost V 8 bases and J 10 bases; bases outside gene matches: 12. The CDR3 covers 15 residues. CDR1 and CDR2 (germline): MNHNS, SASEGT. The source of this sequence is an adult with Crohn's disease. Sequenced input: ileal tissue. The gene calls are TRBV6-1 and TRBJ1-6; 9 nucleotides line up with TRBD1. The CDR3 sequence: CASRTGALRGSPLHF. CDR3 nucleotides: TGTGCCAGCCGGACAGGGGCGCTGAGGGGATCACCCCTCCACTTT.